This T cell receptor (beta chain) was identified during a study of T cell changes during pregnancy in multiple sclerosis. The V end was cut by 0 bases, the J end by 6 bases, with 12 bases between. The CDR3 contains 15 residues. The germline CDR1 and CDR2 sequences are SGHRS and YFSETQ. Profiling relied on immunoSEQ multiplex PCR, and the TCRdb table lists in-frame clones only, not all of them. Of just under 65,000 clones listed, over 85% are singletons. This sample comprised CD8+ T cells from peripheral blood mononuclear cells, obtained in the second trimester of pregnancy. This rearrangement joins TRBV5-1 to TRBJ1-4; no reliable D call. The TCR originated in a female donor with multiple sclerosis, enrolled in a pregnancy study. The CDR3 coding sequence is TGCGCCAGCAGCTTGGTCAGCGATGTTGATGAAAAACTGTTTTTT. The encoded protein is CASSLVSDVDEKLFF.